A single sample is the source of the 31 T cell receptor beta chains below, sequenced in a study of identical twins. TCRdb independently ran MiXCR on the 5' RACE reads; one entry per CDR3 protein. The repertoire includes about 570,000 distinct CDR3 sequences, approximately 9.6% of them detected once, and under 3.5% sits in the top ten. These same data were also listed under a study on yellow fever vaccine responses in identical twins.

Material for sequencing was PBMCs. The receptor source for this set is a woman aged 18-35 years in good health.

In this sample, this clonotype turned up many times. This chain connects TRBV5-1 to TRBJ2-4; 9 bases are shared with TRBD1. Trimming removed 2 bases from V and 8 bases from J; junction bases left unmatched: 11. Germline V gene data show CDR1 as SGHRS and CDR2 as YFSETQ. The CDR3 runs 16 residues. The CDR3 loop is CASSLPGTGIDDIQYF. The CDR3 DNA follows: TGCGCCAGCAGCTTACCCGGGACAGGGATCGATGACATTCAGTACTTC.

This clonotype was detected only a few times. No conserved phenylalanine or tryptophan ends this CDR3, so it is likely a read error. The V call is TRBV29-1, the J call TRBJ2-7; D gene uncertain. The V gene lost 4 bases and the J gene lost 0 bases, with 16 bases spanning the gap. There are 15 residues in the CDR3. CDR1 and CDR2 (germline): SQVTM, ANQGSEA. CDR3 in amino acids: CSVVPFRAASYEQYL. CDR3 nucleotides: TGCAGCGTTGTTCCATTTAGGGCAGCCTCCTACGAGCAGTACCTC.

This clonotype came up a few times. This chain uses TRBV4-1 with TRBJ2-2, with 10 nucleotides matching TRBD2. V gave up 1 base and J gave up 5 bases; unmatched junction bases: 1. This CDR3 is built from 15 residues. Looked up from germline, CDR1 is MGHRA and CDR2 is YSYEKL. The CDR3 nucleotides are TGCGCCAGCAGCCAAGGGACTAGCGGTACCGGGGAGCTGTTTTTT. Protein: CASSQGTSGTGELFF.

The chain is built from TRBV7-3 and TRBJ2-2, with a possible D match to TRBD1 (5 bases). This CDR3 has 15 residues. Germline lookup yields CDR1 SGHTA and CDR2 FQGTGA. Trimming pared 5 bases from V and 3 bases from J, leaving 13 bases between. CDR3 region: CASSHQGWYTGELFF. In DNA form, the CDR3 reads TGTGCCAGCAGCCACCAGGGTTGGTACACCGGGGAGCTGTTTTTT.

This clonotype was observed a few times. J is TRBJ2-2 and V is TRBV7-9; D remains unclear. Germline CDR1 reads SEHNR; CDR2 reads FQNEAQ (reference sequence). Trimming pared 5 bases from V and 6 bases from J, leaving 10 bases between. This CDR3 spans 13 amino acids. CDR3 bases: TGTGCCAGCAGCGATGGGGTAGCCGGGGAGCTGTTTTTT. It codes for CASSDGVAGELFF.

In this sample, this clonotype turned up many times. The genes are TRBV6-2 or TRBV6-3 and TRBJ2-7, with TRBD2 matching over 7 bases. In germline, CDR1 is MNHEY, CDR2 SVGEGT. The CDR3 has 15 amino acids. Trimming cost V 7 bases and J 2 bases; bases outside gene matches: 11. Written as DNA, the CDR3 is TGTGCCAGCAACATAGCGGGCACAGACCCCTACGAGCAGTACTTC. Its translation is CASNIAGTDPYEQYF.

V is TRBV27 and J is TRBJ1-4, with D uncertain. V lost 2 bases and J lost 5, with 9 bases in between. Germline CDR1 MNHEY, CDR2 SMNVEV (reference sequence). The CDR3 loop spans 14 amino acids. CDR3 nucleotides: TGTGCCAGCAGTTTACGCAGTTTGAATGAAAAACTGTTTTTT. Its translation: CASSLRSLNEKLFF.

This clonotype was counted only a few times. CDR3 nucleotide sequence: TGTGCCAGCTGCGGACAGGGGTACAATGAGCAGTTCTTC. Its translation is CASCGQGYNEQFF. This sequence joins TRBV2 and TRBJ2-1; 9 bases agree with TRBD1. CDR1 is SNHLY and CDR2 is FYNNEI in the germline V gene. This CDR3 has 13 residues. The V gene end was trimmed by 8 bases and the J gene end by 4 bases; junction bases not matched to a gene: 3.

In its sample, this clonotype was seen a few times. The rearrangement uses TRBV11-2 and TRBJ2-1; perhaps TRBD2 as D (6 bases). Germline CDR1 is SGHAT and CDR2 is FQNNGV. V dropped 4 bases and J dropped 5 bases, with 18 bases sitting between them. This CDR3 contains 16 residues. The CDR3 here is CASSYSSGVENNEQFF. CDR3 nucleotide sequence: TGTGCCAGCAGCTATTCCTCGGGGGTCGAAAACAATGAGCAGTTCTTC.

A note on this clonotype: One end of the junction does not line up with germline, which may come from a read error. The chain joins TRBV20-1 to TRBJ2-2, with D perhaps TRBD1 or TRBD2 (5 bases each). CDR1 is DFQATT and CDR2 is SNEGSKA in the germline V gene (reference sequence). The CDR3 runs to 17 residues. CDR3 loop: CSARDVRARASTRELFF. The CDR3 nucleotides read TGCAGTGCTAGAGATGTCAGGGCGAGGGCAAGCACCCGGGAGCTGTTTTTT.

A few counts support this clonotype. V is TRBV7-2 and J is TRBJ2-1; TRBD2 matches 14 bases. The CDR3 totals 16 residues. From germline, CDR1 is SGHTA and CDR2 FQGNSA. V dropped 6 bases and J dropped 6; count of bases not matched to a gene: 7. The CDR3 coding sequence is TGTGCCAGCAGGAGAAGACTAGCGGGAGGGCCCAATGAGCAGTTCTTC. As protein: CASRRRLAGGPNEQFF.

This clonotype appeared many times. V gene TRBV10-3 combines with J gene TRBJ2-3; 9 bases match TRBD1. Germline V gene sequence: CDR1 ENHRY, CDR2 SYGVKD. CDR3 length: 14 residues. The trim removed 5 bases at V and 5 bases at J, leaving 5 bases unmatched. The CDR3: CAISPDRGGDTQYF. The CDR3 DNA reads as TGTGCCATCAGTCCCGACAGGGGGGGAGATACGCAGTATTTT.

The chain employs TRBV20-1 and TRBJ2-2; maybe TRBD1 (5 bases). From germline, CDR1 is DFQATT and CDR2 SNEGSKA (reference sequence). The CDR3 is made up of 12 amino acids. V was trimmed by 6 bases and J by 8 bases, leaving 13 bases between them. CDR3 nucleotide sequence: TGCAGTGCGAGTGGACAACGAGGGGAGCTGTTTTTT. Its protein product is CSASGQRGELFF.

This clonotype was counted many times. The J gene is TRBJ2-7, the V gene TRBV4-3; D ambiguous. The germline gives CDR1 LGHNA, CDR2 YSLEER. CDR3 length: 14 amino acids. V was shortened by 0 bases and J by 2 bases, with 8 bases between the two germline ends. CDR3 in amino acids: CASSQERQTYEQYF. The CDR3, as DNA: TGCGCCAGCAGCCAAGAACGGCAAACCTACGAGCAGTACTTC.

This clonotype was detected a few times. The chain is built from TRBV5-1 and TRBJ2-1; a possible D gene is TRBD1 (6 bases). V was pared by 5 bases and J by 0 bases, with 12 bases between. Germline V gene data show CDR1 as SGHRS and CDR2 as YFSETQ. The CDR3 length is 15 residues. CDR3 sequence: CASRSDSSSYNEQFF. DNA for the CDR3: TGCGCCAGCAGATCGGACAGCAGCTCCTACAATGAGCAGTTCTTC. The full variable domain, with the rest looked up from reference TRBV5-1 and TRBJ2-1, is KAGVTQTPRYLIKTRGQQVTLSCSPISGHRSVSWYQQTPGQGLQFLFEYFSETQRNKGNFPGRFSGRQFSNSRSEMNVSTLELGDSALYLCASRSDSSSYNEQFFGPGTRLTVL.

The chain joins TRBV7-2 to TRBJ2-5; D remains unclear. CDR1 and CDR2 (germline): SGHTA, FQGNSA. Trimming cost V 1 base and J 2 bases, with 11 bases left between them. CDR3 length: 15 residues. CDR3 DNA: TGTGCCAGCAGCTTAGGGTGGGCGGAACAAGAGACCCAGTACTTC. It codes for CASSLGWAEQETQYF.

In this sample, this clonotype turned up many times. The chain couples TRBV24-1 to TRBJ2-3; D might be TRBD1 (5 bases). The CDR3 runs 14 residues. Germline CDR1 reads KGHDR; CDR2 reads SFDVKD. V lost 4 bases to trimming and J lost 2 bases, with 9 bases between them. CDR3 sequence: CATSDDSFTDTQYF. DNA for the CDR3: TGTGCCACCAGTGACGACAGCTTCACAGATACGCAGTATTTT.

The chain has TRBV2 and TRBJ2-3, with TRBD2 matching over 9 bases. J was trimmed by 0 bases and V by 7 bases; bases with no gene match: 5. This CDR3 region has 15 residues. Germline values: CDR1 SNHLY, CDR2 FYNNEI. The CDR3 reads CASILAGISTDTQYF. In DNA form, the CDR3 reads TGTGCCAGCATTCTAGCGGGGATTAGCACAGATACGCAGTATTTT.

This clonotype was observed many times. This rearrangement joins TRBV3-1 to TRBJ2-7, with 15 bases lining up with TRBD2. The CDR3 has 18 residues. The V and J ends lost 3 bases and 6 bases, in that order; junction bases with no gene match: 12. Germline V gives CDR1 LGHDT, CDR2 YNNKEL (reference sequence). CDR3 nucleotide sequence: TGTGCCAGCAGCCAGGGGACTAGCGGGAGGACTAGTTTCGGCGAGCAGTACTTC. This encodes CASSQGTSGRTSFGEQYF.

The chain uses TRBV15 and TRBJ2-3; D possibly corresponds to TRBD2 (7 bases). V dropped 6 bases and J dropped 8 bases, with 15 bases sitting between them. The CDR3 covers 13 residues. CDR1 is LNHNV, CDR2 YYDKDF, per germline (reference sequence). The CDR3 DNA reads TGTGCCACCAGGCTCAGGGGCGGGGGTACGCAGTATTTT. Translation gives CATRLRGGGTQYF.

This clonotype has just a few counts. The chain joins TRBV5-1 to TRBJ2-2; maybe TRBD2 (6 bases). Germline assignment: CDR1 SGHRS and CDR2 YFSETQ. The CDR3 covers 14 residues. V was shortened by 4 bases and J by 5 bases, with 12 bases between the two germline ends. The CDR3 spells CASSRGTETGELFF. CDR3 DNA sequence: TGCGCCAGCAGCCGCGGGACTGAGACCGGGGAGCTGTTTTTT.

The V and J genes are TRBV20-1 and TRBJ2-3; TRBD1 or TRBD2 may be the D gene (5 bases each). V lost 6 bases to trimming and J lost 2 bases, with 15 bases between them. CDR3 size: 14 residues. Germline V gene sequence: CDR1 DFQATT, CDR2 SNEGSKA (reference sequence). The CDR3 DNA follows: TGCAGTGCACCTCCGGGACCGAACACAGATACGCAGTATTTT. Residues: CSAPPGPNTDTQYF.

The chain employs TRBV6-1 and TRBJ2-2; 12 positions match TRBD2. CDR1 is MNHNS, CDR2 SASEGT, per germline. The CDR3 runs to 15 residues. The J segment lost 6 bases and the V segment lost 6 bases, leaving 5 bases of the junction unmatched. The CDR3 coding sequence is TGTGCCAGCAGGCCCCGACTAGCGGGAGCCGGGGAGCTGTTTTTT. Protein: CASRPRLAGAGELFF.

J is TRBJ2-5 and V is TRBV19; D unresolved. CDR1 is LNHDA, CDR2 SQIVND, per germline (reference sequence). CDR3 length: 13 amino acids. Trimming removed 5 bases at V and 3 bases at J, with 10 bases between. CDR3 sequence reads: CASSARLEETQYF. The CDR3 DNA reads TGTGCCAGTAGTGCAAGGTTGGAAGAGACCCAGTACTTC.

This clonotype was counted between two and nine times. This chain links TRBV6-2 or TRBV6-3 with TRBJ2-7; D is uncertain. Germline CDR1 MNHEY, CDR2 SVGEGT. The CDR3 runs to 13 residues. Trimming removed 0 bases from V and 2 bases from J, with 5 bases in between. This CDR3 reads CASSYSNTYEQYF. As DNA, the CDR3 is TGTGCCAGCAGTTACTCAAACACCTACGAGCAGTACTTC.

This chain connects TRBV28 to TRBJ2-7; 7 positions agree with TRBD2. There are 16 residues in the CDR3. Looked up from germline, CDR1 is MDHEN and CDR2 is SYDVKM. Losses at the gene ends were 3 bases for V and 6 bases for J; bases not matched to a gene: 14. The CDR3 protein is CASSFHPSGARPEQYF. CDR3 nucleotides: TGTGCCAGCAGTTTCCACCCGAGCGGGGCGAGGCCCGAGCAGTACTTC.

The genes are TRBV5-1 and TRBJ2-3; 7 bases fit TRBD2. The germline V gene encodes CDR1 SGHRS and CDR2 YFSETQ. The CDR3 sequence is 15 residues long. V lost 4 bases to trimming and J lost 2 bases; unmatched junction nucleotides: 7. This CDR3 reads CASSGGDHFTDTQYF. Written as DNA, the CDR3 is TGCGCCAGCAGCGGGGGGGACCACTTCACAGATACGCAGTATTTT.

The V call is TRBV29-1, the J call TRBJ2-5; TRBD2 matches 10 bases. Trimming took 4 bases from V and 1 from J; bases not matched to a gene: 3. This CDR3 has 14 amino acids. The germline V gene encodes CDR1 SQVTM and CDR2 ANQGSEA. CDR3 loop: CSVVLAGSQETQYF. CDR3 DNA: TGCAGCGTTGTACTAGCGGGGTCCCAAGAGACCCAGTACTTC.

The J gene is TRBJ2-4, the V gene TRBV20-1; no firm D call. V lost 1 base and J 0 bases, leaving 16 bases between the germline ends. The germline CDR1 and CDR2 sequences are DFQATT and SNEGSKA (reference sequence). This CDR3 comprises 17 residues. The CDR3 nucleotides read TGCAGTGCTAGAGTTTTTGCCAGCCCGCTAGCCAAAAACATTCAGTACTTC. Protein sequence: CSARVFASPLAKNIQYF.

This clonotype showed up many times. The CDR3 DNA reads TGTGCCAGCAGTTTATCCATCGGCGGAAATTCACCCCTCCACTTT. This encodes CASSLSIGGNSPLHF. The chain couples TRBV12-3 or TRBV12-4 to TRBJ1-6; no firm D call. The CDR3 is 15 residues long. V was trimmed by 2 bases and J by 7 bases, leaving 12 bases between them.

The CDR3 DNA sequence: TGTGCCAGCAGCCCGGGGACGGGTTCGGGCACAGATACGCAGTATTTT. Translating gives CASSPGTGSGTDTQYF. This chain links TRBV11-2 with TRBJ2-3, with D possibly called TRBD1 or TRBD2 (5 bases each). The germline V gene has CDR1 SGHAT and CDR2 FQNNGV. V lost 5 bases to trimming and J lost 1 base, with 16 bases between them. CDR3 length: 16 amino acids.